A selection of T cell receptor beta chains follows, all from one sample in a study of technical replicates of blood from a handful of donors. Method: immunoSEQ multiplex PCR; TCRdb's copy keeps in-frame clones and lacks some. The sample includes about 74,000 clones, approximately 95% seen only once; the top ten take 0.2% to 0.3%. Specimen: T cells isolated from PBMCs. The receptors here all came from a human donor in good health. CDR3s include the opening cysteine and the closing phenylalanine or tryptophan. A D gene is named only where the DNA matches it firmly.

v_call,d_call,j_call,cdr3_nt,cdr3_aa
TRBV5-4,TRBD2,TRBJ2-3,TGTGCCAGCAGCGGCCAAGCGGGAGGCGGCACAGATACGCAGTATTTT,CASSGQAGGGTDTQYF
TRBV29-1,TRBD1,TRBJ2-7,TGCAGCGTTGCATCTCCGGGACAGGCCTCTGAGCAGTACTTC,CSVASPGQASEQYF
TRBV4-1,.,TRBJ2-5,TGCGCCAGCAGCCAAGTTCGTCGAGAGACCCAGTACTTC,CASSQVRRETQYF
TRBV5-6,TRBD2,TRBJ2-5,TGTGCCAGCAGTTCTAGCGGGGGGGCAGAGACCCAGTACTTC,CASSSSGGAETQYF
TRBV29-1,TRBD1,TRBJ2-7,TGCAGCGTTACCGGACAGGGCGGTGTCTACGAGCAGTACTTC,CSVTGQGGVYEQYF
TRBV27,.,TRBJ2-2,TGTGCCAGCAGTTTAGACACAGGGCTCCGGAGCACCGGGGAGCTGTTTTTT,CASSLDTGLRSTGELFF
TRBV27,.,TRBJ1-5,TGTGCCAGCAGTTTATCGAGGGTCGGGAATCAGCCCCAGCATTTT,CASSLSRVGNQPQHF
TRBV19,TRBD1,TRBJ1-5,TGTGCCAGTAGTATAGCCCGGGGCAGGGGGAAACCTTATAGCAATCAGCCCCAGCATTTT,CASSIARGRGKPYSNQPQHF
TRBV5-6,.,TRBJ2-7,TGTGCCAGCAGCTTGGCCTACGGTACCGTGGCCTACGAGCAGTACTTC,CASSLAYGTVAYEQYF
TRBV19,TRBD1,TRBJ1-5,TGTGCCAGTAGTATAGTTCTTCTCAGACAGGGCGAGGATCAGCCCCAGCATTTT,CASSIVLLRQGEDQPQHF